The 14 T cell receptor beta chains below come from one sample, sequenced in a study of T cells expressing NK-cell markers. TCRdb re-called the 5' RACE reads, yielding one record per CDR3 amino acid sequence without DNA. The data show 350,000 to 400,000 distinct CDR3 sequences, and the top ten clones hold about 10%. The sequenced sample was blood T cells: a sorted CD56 or NKG2C T cell subset, CD4+ or CD8+ T cells, or bulk PBMC T cells (not recorded which). These receptors were obtained from a woman aged 45-60 years in good health.

The chain is built from TRBV15 and TRBJ1-6. The CDR3 runs 12 residues. Germline CDR1 reads LNHNV; CDR2 reads YYDKDF (reference sequence). The CDR3 reads CATSRENSPLHF.

V is TRBV20-1 and J is TRBJ1-6. The germline V gene has CDR1 DFQATT and CDR2 SNEGSKA (reference sequence). CDR3 length: 17 residues. The chain's CDR3 is CSARDSSVGSYNSPLHF.

This sequence joins TRBV28 and TRBJ2-7. Looked up from germline, CDR1 is MDHEN and CDR2 is SYDVKM. The CDR3 consists of 15 residues. The CDR3 sequence: CASSYRFAENYEQYF.

The rearrangement uses TRBV5-4 and TRBJ2-1; TCRdb returns TRBD2, unconfirmable since there is no DNA. In germline, CDR1 is SGHNT, CDR2 YYREEE (reference sequence). The CDR3 has 15 residues. CDR3 protein: CASSPRAGETNEQFF.

This chain uses TRBV7-9 with TRBJ2-1; TCRdb lists TRBD2, though no DNA is available to test this call. The CDR3 is 14 amino acids. Germline lookup yields CDR1 SEHNR and CDR2 FQNEAQ (reference sequence). The CDR3 sequence is CASSLGLAPNEQFF.

This chain uses TRBV5-1 with TRBJ2-3. Germline assignment: CDR1 SGHRS and CDR2 YFSETQ. The CDR3 has 11 amino acids. CDR3 sequence: CASSSSDTQYF. Together with reference TRBV5-1 and TRBJ2-3, the CDR3 gives the full variable domain: KAGVTQTPRYLIKTRGQQVTLSCSPISGHRSVSWYQQTPGQGLQFLFEYFSETQRNKGNFPGRFSGRQFSNSRSEMNVSTLELGDSALYLCASSSSDTQYFGPGTRLTVL.

V is TRBV27 and J is TRBJ2-1; lacking DNA, the TRBD1 call made by TCRdb goes unchecked. There are 14 residues in the CDR3. Germline CDR1 and CDR2: MNHEY and SMNVEV (reference sequence). The chain's CDR3 is CASSLTGAYNEQFF.

The J gene is TRBJ2-3, the V gene TRBV12-3 or TRBV12-4; lacking DNA, the TRBD2 call made by TCRdb goes unchecked. The CDR3 length is 15 residues. The chain's CDR3 is CASSLEGDRTRGLYF.

J is TRBJ1-1 and V is TRBV29-1; without DNA, the TCRdb call of TRBD1 cannot be checked. The CDR3 totals 12 residues. Germline V gene data show CDR1 as SQVTM and CDR2 as ANQGSEA. The CDR3 region is CGVHRGNTEAFF.

The genes are TRBV27 and TRBJ1-6; without DNA, the TCRdb call of TRBD1 cannot be checked. Germline lookup yields CDR1 MNHEY and CDR2 SMNVEV (reference sequence). This CDR3 has 17 residues. The CDR3 is CASGRWAEISYNSPLHF.

The chain recombines TRBV6-2 or TRBV6-3 with TRBJ2-7; without DNA, the TCRdb call of TRBD1 cannot be checked. CDR1 and CDR2 from the germline V gene are MNHEY and SVGEGT. The CDR3 spans 14 residues. This chain's CDR3 is CASNDSPPSYEQYF.

V is TRBV25-1 and J is TRBJ2-1. The CDR3 spans 13 residues. CDR1 is MGHDK and CDR2 is SYGVNS in the germline V gene. The CDR3 region is CASSELLGRPQFF.

The chain carries TRBV4-1 and TRBJ1-1; the TCRdb D gene call, TRBD1, has no DNA to confirm it. Germline V gene sequence: CDR1 MGHRA, CDR2 YSYEKL. This CDR3 is built from 13 residues. The CDR3 loop reads CASSPTENTEAFF.

J is TRBJ2-5 and V is TRBV14; TCRdb's D gene call, TRBD2, goes unchecked for lack of DNA. Germline V lookup: CDR1 SGHDN, CDR2 FVKESK. This CDR3 has 18 residues. This CDR3 reads CASSRGLAGDSLGETQYF.